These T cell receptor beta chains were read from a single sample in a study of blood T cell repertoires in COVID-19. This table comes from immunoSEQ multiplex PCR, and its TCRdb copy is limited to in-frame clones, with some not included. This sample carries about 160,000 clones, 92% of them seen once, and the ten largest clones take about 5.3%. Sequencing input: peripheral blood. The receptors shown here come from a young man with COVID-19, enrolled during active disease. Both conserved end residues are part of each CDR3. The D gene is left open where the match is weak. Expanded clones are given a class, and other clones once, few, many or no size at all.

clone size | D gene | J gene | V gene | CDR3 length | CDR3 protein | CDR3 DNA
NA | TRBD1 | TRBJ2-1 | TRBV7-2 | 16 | CASTLSGQGAWDEQFF | TGTGCCAGCACCCTAAGTGGGCAGGGGGCCTGGGATGAGCAGTTCTTC
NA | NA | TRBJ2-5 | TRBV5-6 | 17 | CASSEDSLFSIAETQYF | TGTGCCAGCAGCGAGGACAGCCTGTTTTCTATCGCTGAGACCCAGTACTTC
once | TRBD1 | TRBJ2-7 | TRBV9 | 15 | CASSVGTGGFYEQYF | TGTGCCAGCAGCGTGGGGACAGGGGGCTTCTACGAGCAGTACTTC
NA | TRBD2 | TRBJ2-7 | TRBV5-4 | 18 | CASSLVGLAGGAPYEQYF | TGTGCCAGCAGCTTGGTAGGTTTAGCGGGGGGCGCCCCTTACGAGCAGTACTTC
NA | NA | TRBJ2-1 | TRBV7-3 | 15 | CASSVGHDGYNEQFF | TGTGCCAGCAGCGTAGGACATGACGGGTACAATGAGCAGTTCTTC
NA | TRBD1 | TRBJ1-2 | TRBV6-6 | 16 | CASSTQGQGARYGYTF | TGTGCCAGCAGTACCCAAGGACAGGGGGCTAGGTATGGCTACACCTTC
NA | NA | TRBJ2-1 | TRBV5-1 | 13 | CASSLVRVHEQFF | TGCGCCAGCAGCTTGGTGCGCGTCCATGAGCAGTTCTTC
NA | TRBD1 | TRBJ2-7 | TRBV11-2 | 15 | CASSTGTGAIYEQYF | TGTGCCAGCAGCACCGGGACAGGGGCAATCTACGAGCAGTACTTC
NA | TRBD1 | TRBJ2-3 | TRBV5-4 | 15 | CASRAGTGGTDTQYF | TGTGCCAGCAGGGCCGGGACAGGGGGCACAGATACGCAGTATTTT
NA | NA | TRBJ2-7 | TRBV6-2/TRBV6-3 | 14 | CASSYLGGRNEQYF | TGTGCCAGCAGTTATCTAGGGGGTCGGAACGAGCAGTACTTC
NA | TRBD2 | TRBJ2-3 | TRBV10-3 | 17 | CAISENLSGGAPDTQYF | TGTGCCATCAGTGAGAACCTGAGCGGGGGGGCCCCGGATACGCAGTATTTT
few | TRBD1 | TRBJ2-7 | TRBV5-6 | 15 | CASSSDREMAYEQYF | TGTGCCAGCAGCTCTGACAGGGAGATGGCGTACGAGCAGTACTTC
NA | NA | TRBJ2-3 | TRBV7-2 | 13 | CASRSTGTDTQYF | TGTGCCAGCAGATCCACGGGGACAGATACGCAGTATTTT
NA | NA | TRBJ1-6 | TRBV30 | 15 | CAWSGRARYNSPLHF | TGTGCCTGGAGTGGCAGGGCCAGATATAATTCACCCCTCCACTTT
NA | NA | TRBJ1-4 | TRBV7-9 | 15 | CASSLARGGNEKLFF | TGTGCCAGCAGCTTAGCGCGGGGTGGTAATGAAAAACTGTTTTTT
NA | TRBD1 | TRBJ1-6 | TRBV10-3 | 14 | CAIRGQGADSPLHF | TGTGCCATCAGAGGACAGGGGGCGGATTCACCCCTCCACTTT
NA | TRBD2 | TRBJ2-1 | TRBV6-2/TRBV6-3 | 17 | CASSRRLAGRINNEQFF | TGTGCCAGCAGTCGTCGACTAGCGGGCAGGATTAACAATGAGCAGTTCTTC
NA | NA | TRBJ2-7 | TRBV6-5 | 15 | CASSYYRTVSYEQYF | TGTGCCAGCAGCTACTACCGGACAGTTTCCTACGAGCAGTACTTC
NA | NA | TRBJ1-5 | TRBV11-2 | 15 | CASSLELAGNQPQHF | TGTGCCAGCAGCTTAGAACTGGCGGGCAATCAGCCCCAGCATTTT
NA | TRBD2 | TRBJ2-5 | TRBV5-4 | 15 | CASSLRRGGAETQYF | TGTGCCAGCAGCTTGCGGCGGGGGGGGGCGGAGACCCAGTACTTC